By sample share, the clone carrying this TCR beta chain is medium-sized. The CDR3 contains 14 residues. Survey level was the resolution at which the v3.0 immunoSEQ assay ran. TCRdb's table, derived via immunoSEQ multiplex PCR, lists solely in-frame clones and lacks some. Altogether roughly 19,000 clones are present, approximately 86% being singletons, with the ten largest covering about 10%. These data are taken from a study of long-term antiretroviral therapy in people with HIV. Study information: The oldest specimens predate the 2015 immediate-ART recommendation by about a decade.

This chain uses TRBV21-1 with TRBJ1-2. TRBV21-1 is marked as a pseudogene. This TCR derives from a man aged 40-49 years with HIV. The sample consisted of unsorted PBMCs, taken 0.5 years after starting antiretroviral therapy. CDR3 in amino acids: CASSKEARNYGYTF. The DNA of the CDR3 is TGTGCCAGCAGCAAAGAGGCCAGAAACTATGGCTACACCTTC.